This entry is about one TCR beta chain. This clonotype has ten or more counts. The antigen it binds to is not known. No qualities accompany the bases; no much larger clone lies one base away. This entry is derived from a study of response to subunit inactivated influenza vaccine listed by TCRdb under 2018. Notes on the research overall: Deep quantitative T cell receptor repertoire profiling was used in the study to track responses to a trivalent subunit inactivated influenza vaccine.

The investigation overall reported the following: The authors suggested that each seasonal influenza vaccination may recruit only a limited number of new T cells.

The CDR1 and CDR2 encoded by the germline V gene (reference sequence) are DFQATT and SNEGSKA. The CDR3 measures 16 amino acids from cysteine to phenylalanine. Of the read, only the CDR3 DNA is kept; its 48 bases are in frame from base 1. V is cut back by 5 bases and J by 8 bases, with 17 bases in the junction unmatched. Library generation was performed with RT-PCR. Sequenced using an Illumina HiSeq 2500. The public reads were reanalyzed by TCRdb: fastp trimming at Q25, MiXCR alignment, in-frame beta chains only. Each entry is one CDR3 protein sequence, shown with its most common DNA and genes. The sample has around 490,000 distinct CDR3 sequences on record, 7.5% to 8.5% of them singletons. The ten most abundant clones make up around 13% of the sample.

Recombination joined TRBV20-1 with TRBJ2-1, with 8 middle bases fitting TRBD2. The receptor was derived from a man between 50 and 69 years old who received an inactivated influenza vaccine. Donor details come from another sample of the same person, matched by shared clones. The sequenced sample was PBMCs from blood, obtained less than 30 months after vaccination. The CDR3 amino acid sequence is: CSADRFSGKGGDEQFF. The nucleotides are TGCAGTGCTGATCGGTTTAGCGGGAAGGGTGGGGATGAGCAGTTCTTC.